This TCR beta chain was observed in a study of identical twins. CDR1 DFQATT and CDR2 SNEGSKA come from the germline V gene (reference sequence). The CDR3 is made up of 13 amino acids. With 4 bases removed from V and 3 bases from J, the gap between germline ends came to 11 bases. TCRdb re-called the 5' RACE reads through MiXCR, storing one row per CDR3 protein. The repertoire consists of under 900,000 distinct CDR3 sequences, with about 20% occurring once and the leading ten covering about an eighth. This same sample was also part of a study on T cells expressing NK-cell markers.

The J gene is TRBJ2-3, the V gene TRBV20-1, with D hard to call. This clonotype was sampled from a woman between 18 and 29 years old in good health. Material: PBMCs. The CDR3 loop reads CSATRVGTDTQYF. The DNA of the CDR3 is TGCAGTGCTACTCGGGTAGGAACAGATACGCAGTATTTT.